The 14 T cell receptor beta chains below all came from one sample that was sequenced in a study of T cell responses to AZD1222 COVID-19 vaccine. TCRdb's table, derived via immunoSEQ multiplex PCR, lists solely in-frame clones and lacks some. Among 100,000 to 150,000 clones, about 87% were seen once, and the ten largest hold about 10%. Sequenced material: peripheral blood, taken on day 0 of AZD1222 vaccination. The receptors stem from an adult in good health.

This clone came up once. The chain couples TRBV2 to TRBJ2-7, with D possibly matching TRBD1 (6 bases). The CDR3 is 12 amino acids. Trimming pared 7 bases from V and 4 bases from J, leaving 11 bases between. Germline V gives CDR1 SNHLY, CDR2 FYNNEI. CDR3 bases: TGTGCCAGCATCGATGACAGGTACGAGCAGTACTTC. It yields the protein CASIDDRYEQYF.

The V call is TRBV2, the J call TRBJ2-5; D remains ambiguous. The germline V gene encodes CDR1 SNHLY and CDR2 FYNNEI. This CDR3 is built from 14 residues. Trimming took off 5 bases at V and 0 bases at J, with 10 bases between the two ends. The CDR3 here is CASSYHIYQETQYF. CDR3 coding DNA: TGTGCCAGCAGTTATCATATATACCAAGAGACCCAGTACTTC.

This clone was picked up one time. V gene TRBV20-1 combines with J gene TRBJ2-2, with 9 bases aligning to TRBD2. After removal of 3 bases from V and 5 bases from J, the junction contained 7 bases not matched to a gene. The CDR3 has 15 amino acids. CDR1 and CDR2 from the germline V gene are DFQATT and SNEGSKA (reference sequence). CDR3 sequence: CSASQTSGRTGELFF. The CDR3 DNA sequence: TGCAGTGCTAGTCAGACTAGCGGTCGTACCGGGGAGCTGTTTTTT.

The V gene is TRBV27, the J gene TRBJ2-7; the D call may be TRBD1 or TRBD2 (5 bases each). From germline, CDR1 is MNHEY and CDR2 SMNVEV (reference sequence). The CDR3 is 15 amino acids. Trimming took off 8 bases at V and 1 base at J, with 18 bases between the two ends. As DNA, the CDR3 is TGTGCCAGCCGCCGACCCGGGACGTTTTCCTACGAGCAGTACTTC. Its translation is CASRRPGTFSYEQYF.

J is TRBJ1-6 and V is TRBV9, with D perhaps TRBD1 (6 bases). The V end lost 3 bases, the J end lost 10 bases, and 17 bases lay between the germline ends. The CDR3 covers 15 residues. CDR1 is SGDLS and CDR2 is YYNGEE in the germline V gene. CDR3 amino acids: CASSGAGGGSSPLHF. In nucleotides, the CDR3 is TGTGCCAGCAGCGGCGCGGGGGGGGGCTCCTCACCCCTCCACTTT. The whole variable domain, remainder taken from reference TRBV9 and TRBJ1-6, is DSGVTQTPKHLITATGQRVTLRCSPRSGDLSVYWYQQSLDQGLQFLIQYYNGEERAKGNILERFSAQQFPDLHSELNLSSLELGDSALYFCASSGAGGGSSPLHFGNGTRLTVT.

This clone occurred once. The V and J genes are TRBV5-1 and TRBJ2-7; no definite D call. Trimming took off 2 bases at V and 3 bases at J, with 6 bases between the two ends. Germline V lookup: CDR1 SGHRS, CDR2 YFSETQ. CDR3 size: 12 residues. The CDR3 is CASSLSDYEQYF. CDR3 in DNA: TGCGCCAGCAGCTTATCAGACTACGAGCAGTACTTC.

This chain joins TRBV5-4 and TRBJ2-3; D gene unclear. There are 12 residues in the CDR3. V was clipped by 1 base and J by 5 bases, with 5 bases between them. Germline V gene data show CDR1 as SGHNT and CDR2 as YYREEE (reference sequence). For the CDR3, the DNA is TGTGCCAGCAGCTTGACGGAAGATACGCAGTATTTT. It encodes CASSLTEDTQYF.

The chain carries TRBV7-2 and TRBJ1-5, with 9 bases matching TRBD1. Germline V lookup: CDR1 SGHTA, CDR2 FQGNSA. This CDR3 spans 17 amino acids. With V trimmed by 3 bases and J by 4 bases, 10 bases remained unmatched. The CDR3 nucleotides are TGTGCCAGCAGCTTCAACTTAAGACAGGGGGGGAATCAGCCCCAGCATTTT. Its translation is CASSFNLRQGGNQPQHF. Full variable domain (rest looked up from reference TRBV7-2 and TRBJ1-5): GAGVSQSPSNKVTEKGKDVELRCDPISGHTALYWYRQSLGQGLEFLIYFQGNSAPDKSGLPSDRFSAERTGGSVSTLTIQRTQQEDSAVYLCASSFNLRQGGNQPQHFGDGTRLSIL.

CDR3 sequence reads: CATTGGPYGYTF. CDR3 bases: TGTGCCACCACAGGAGGACCCTATGGCTACACCTTC. This chain joins TRBV5-4 and TRBJ1-2; D perhaps matches TRBD1 (5 bases). This CDR3 is built from 12 residues. CDR1 SGHNT and CDR2 YYREEE come from the germline V gene (reference sequence). The germline V and J ends were trimmed by 9 bases and 4 bases, with 13 bases remaining between them.

The genes are TRBV5-8 and TRBJ2-3; the D gene could be TRBD1 or TRBD2 (5 bases each). From germline, CDR1 is SGHTS and CDR2 YDEGEE. V shed 6 bases and J shed 10 bases, with 18 bases lying between them. The CDR3 length is 13 residues. In DNA, the CDR3 is TGTGCCAGCAACGTCCCGGGGCCCCCGGCGCAGTATTTT. Protein: CASNVPGPPAQYF.

This clone appeared a single time. The chain carries TRBV7-9 and TRBJ1-1, with no clear D. This CDR3 contains 13 residues. Germline assignment: CDR1 SEHNR and CDR2 FQNEAQ (reference sequence). V gave up 5 bases and J gave up 0 bases, with 7 bases separating them. CDR3 loop: CASSTTVNTEAFF. In DNA form, the CDR3 reads TGTGCCAGCAGCACTACAGTGAACACTGAAGCTTTCTTT.

The chain combines TRBV27 with TRBJ2-1; possible D gene TRBD2, 5 bases. This CDR3 spans 13 amino acids. Germline V gene data show CDR1 as MNHEY and CDR2 as SMNVEV (reference sequence). V was cut by 8 bases and J by 7 bases, with 15 bases left in between. The CDR3 loop is CASGWSGPNEQFF. CDR3 nucleotides: TGTGCCAGCGGGTGGAGCGGTCCGAATGAGCAGTTCTTC.

Note on this clone: Within the sample, other DNA sequences also encode this same CDR3. The chain has TRBV5-1 and TRBJ2-7; a weak D match, TRBD1 (5 bases). The germline V gene has CDR1 SGHRS and CDR2 YFSETQ. The V end lost 0 bases, the J end lost 3 bases, and 10 bases lay between the germline ends. The CDR3 covers 14 residues. The DNA of the CDR3 is TGCGCCAGCAGCTTGGCCCGGCAGGGCTACGAGCAGTACTTC. Amino acid sequence: CASSLARQGYEQYF.

The rearrangement links TRBV5-1 to TRBJ2-5; 9 bases fit TRBD1. Germline loops: CDR1 SGHRS, CDR2 YFSETQ. This CDR3 is built from 16 residues. V shed 1 base, J shed 1 base, and the junction held 5 bases outside the gene matches. The chain's CDR3 is CASSLSGTGFQETQYF. The CDR3 coding sequence is TGCGCCAGCAGCTTGTCCGGGACAGGGTTCCAAGAGACCCAGTACTTC.